The present entry profiles one TCR beta chain with its context. CD45RO-negative CD8 cells positively selected for CCR7 made up the naive population, which excluded terminally differentiated effector memory CD45RA+ cells. This sample stems from a study of shared clonotypes between healthy human individuals. Turning to the study itself: The study enrolled two women and a few men aged 18 to 49.

Tens of thousands of T cell genomes (roughly 0.2 ug DNA) went into each sorted-subset replicate. Measured with immunoSEQ multiplex PCR; TCRdb has only the in-frame clones, and not every one. The repertoire includes some 580,000 clones, roughly 98% of them detected once, and 0.3% sits in the top ten. Per germline, CDR1 SGHRS and CDR2 YFSETQ. The V gene lost 2 bases and the J gene lost 2 bases, with 13 bases spanning the gap. CDR3 length equals 15 residues. Sequenced input: naive CD8+ T cells sorted from blood. The chain uses TRBV5-1 and TRBJ2-5; the D is unclear. The sequence came from a man younger than 40 in good health. The CDR3 spells CASSFDEVGQETQYF. As DNA, the CDR3 is TGCGCCAGCAGCTTCGACGAAGTTGGTCAAGAGACCCAGTACTTC.